What follows are 14 T cell receptor beta chains derived from one specimen sequenced in a study of cytomegalovirus exposure and HLA in healthy donors. PCR amplification relied on 60 Vbeta primers (plus 13 Jbeta primers). The data were produced by immunoSEQ multiplex PCR, yet TCRdb's version contains in-frame clones alone and is incomplete. This table holds roughly 82,000 clones, roughly 74% found once. The source material was PBMCs. The receptors derive from a woman in her 50s in good health and CMV-seropositive.

This clone was detected only a few times. The gene calls are TRBV6-6 and TRBJ2-6; no firm D call. The V gene's germline CDR1 is MNHNY and CDR2 SVGAGI (reference sequence). V was trimmed by 0 bases and J by 3 bases, leaving 6 bases between them. The CDR3 is 15 amino acids. The CDR3 coding sequence is TGTGCCAGCAGTTACTCGTCTAGTGGGGCCAACGTCCTGACTTTC. Its translation: CASSYSSSGANVLTF.

This rearrangement joins TRBV28 to TRBJ2-1, with 7 bases identical to TRBD2. J lost 4 bases, V lost 6 bases, and 9 bases had no gene match. CDR3 length: 15 residues. The germline gives CDR1 MDHEN, CDR2 SYDVKM. Here the CDR3 reads CASRGGSLTYNEQFF. In DNA, the CDR3 is TGTGCCAGCAGGGGGGGGTCATTAACATACAATGAGCAGTTCTTC.

The chain carries TRBV4-1 and TRBJ2-5; D might be TRBD2 (5 bases). This CDR3 spans 15 amino acids. The V and J ends lost 2 bases and 5 bases respectively, with 15 bases between them. The germline V gene has CDR1 MGHRA and CDR2 YSYEKL. This chain's CDR3 is CASSQLNSGWETQYF. CDR3 DNA: TGCGCCAGCAGCCAACTAAATTCGGGGTGGGAGACCCAGTACTTC.

The V and J genes are TRBV11-2 and TRBJ1-4; D gene unclear. CDR1 and CDR2 from the germline V gene are SGHAT and FQNNGV. V lost 4 bases and J 6 bases, leaving 15 bases between the germline ends. CDR3 length: 15 residues. The CDR3 nucleotides read TGTGCCAGCAGCTGGGTTTCGCGGGCAGATGAAAAACTGTTTTTT. Encoded protein: CASSWVSRADEKLFF. Full variable domain (outside the CDR3, taken from reference TRBV11-2 and TRBJ1-4): EAGVAQSPRYKIIEKRQSVAFWCNPISGHATLYWYQQILGQGPKLLIQFQNNGVVDDSQLPKDRFSAERLKGVDSTLKIQPAKLEDSAVYLCASSWVSRADEKLFFGSGTQLSVL.

The chain has TRBV28 and TRBJ2-1, with 8 bases fitting TRBD2. V was clipped by 2 bases and J by 3 bases; unmatched bases: 3. The CDR3 consists of 15 residues. Per germline, CDR1 MDHEN and CDR2 SYDVKM. Written as DNA, the CDR3 is TGTGCCAGCAGTTTAAGTAGCGGGAACTACAATGAGCAGTTCTTC. It specifies CASSLSSGNYNEQFF.

The chain joins TRBV11-2 to TRBJ2-5, with D unclear. The CDR3 length is 13 residues. Looked up from germline, CDR1 is SGHAT and CDR2 is FQNNGV. V lost 3 bases to trimming and J lost 0 bases, with 5 bases between them. The CDR3: CASSLGYQETQYF. In nucleotides, the CDR3 is TGTGCCAGCAGCTTGGGCTACCAAGAGACCCAGTACTTC.

The gene calls are TRBV6-5 and TRBJ2-2; 9 bases are a match to TRBD1. The CDR3 loop spans 14 amino acids. The germline gives CDR1 MNHEY, CDR2 SVGAGI. V lost 6 bases, J lost 3 bases, and 2 bases stayed unmatched. Written as DNA, the CDR3 is TGTGCCAGCAGACAGGGGGCGTACACCGGGGAGCTGTTTTTT. It is translated as CASRQGAYTGELFF.

V and J are TRBV11-2 and TRBJ2-7, with 10 bases matching TRBD2. This CDR3 spans 14 amino acids. CDR1 and CDR2 from the germline V gene are SGHAT and FQNNGV. J gave up 6 bases and V 5 bases, and 7 bases lay outside the gene matches. The CDR3 DNA reads TGTGCCAGCAGCACTACTAGCGGGGCGACCGAGCAGTACTTC. This translates into CASSTTSGATEQYF.

The chain recombines TRBV5-4 with TRBJ2-7, with D unresolved. Looked up from germline, CDR1 is SGHNT and CDR2 is YYREEE (reference sequence). The V end was cut by 3 bases, the J end by 4 bases, with 5 bases between. The CDR3 length is 11 residues. The CDR3 region has the DNA TGTGCCAGCAGCTCCGGGTACGAGCAGTACTTC. Residues: CASSSGYEQYF.

This chain joins TRBV5-1 and TRBJ2-3, with 8 bases aligning to TRBD1. Germline V gives CDR1 SGHRS, CDR2 YFSETQ. V shed 4 bases, J shed 3 bases, and the junction held 7 bases outside the gene matches. The CDR3 is made up of 15 amino acids. The CDR3 sequence: CASSPGTGGTDTQYF. The CDR3 DNA reads as TGCGCCAGCAGCCCCGGGACAGGTGGAACAGATACGCAGTATTTT.

In this sample, this clone turned up a few times. The chain has TRBV7-9 and TRBJ2-3; TRBD1 aligns across 8 bases. The trim removed 5 bases at V and 3 bases at J, leaving 7 bases unmatched. Germline V lookup: CDR1 SEHNR, CDR2 FQNEAQ (reference sequence). The CDR3 runs to 15 residues. The CDR3 coding sequence is TGTGCCAGCAGCCCACGGGACAGGTCAACAGATACGCAGTATTTT. Protein sequence: CASSPRDRSTDTQYF.

V usage is TRBV7-6 and J usage is TRBJ2-5; 12 bases map to TRBD2. V was clipped by 0 bases and J by 9 bases; unmatched bases: 5. The germline CDR1 and CDR2 sequences are SGHVS and FNYEAQ. This CDR3 is built from 15 residues. CDR3 nucleotide sequence: TGTGCCAGCAGCTTAGCGCTTCTAGCGGGAGGGGCCCAGTACTTC. Protein sequence: CASSLALLAGGAQYF.

The J gene is TRBJ2-2, the V gene TRBV14; a possible D gene is TRBD1 (5 bases). There are 15 residues in the CDR3. Trimming stripped 4 bases from V and 6 bases from J, with 15 bases between. Per germline, CDR1 SGHDN and CDR2 FVKESK. The CDR3 nucleotides are TGTGCCAGCAGCCGACAGACCTCGATCCCCGGGGAGCTGTTTTTT. It specifies CASSRQTSIPGELFF.

The V call is TRBV6-1, the J call TRBJ1-2; 7 nucleotides match TRBD1. The CDR3 totals 15 residues. Germline lookup yields CDR1 MNHNS and CDR2 SASEGT. The V and J ends lost 7 bases and 4 bases, in that order; junction bases with no gene match: 12. In DNA, the CDR3 is TGTGCCAGCAATCCAGACAGGGTTGTACTCTATGGCTACACCTTC. It specifies CASNPDRVVLYGYTF.